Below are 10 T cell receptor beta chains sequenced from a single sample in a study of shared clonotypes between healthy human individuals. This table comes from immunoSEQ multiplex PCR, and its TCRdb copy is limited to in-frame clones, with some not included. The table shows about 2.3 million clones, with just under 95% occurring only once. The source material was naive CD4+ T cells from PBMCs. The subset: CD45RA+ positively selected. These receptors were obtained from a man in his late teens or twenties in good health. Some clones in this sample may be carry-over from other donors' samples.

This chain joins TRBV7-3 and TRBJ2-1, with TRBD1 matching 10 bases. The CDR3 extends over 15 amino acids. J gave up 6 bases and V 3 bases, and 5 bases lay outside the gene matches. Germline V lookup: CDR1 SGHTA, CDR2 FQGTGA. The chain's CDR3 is CASSFDRGRLNEQFF. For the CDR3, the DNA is TGTGCCAGCAGCTTCGACAGGGGGCGTCTCAATGAGCAGTTCTTC.

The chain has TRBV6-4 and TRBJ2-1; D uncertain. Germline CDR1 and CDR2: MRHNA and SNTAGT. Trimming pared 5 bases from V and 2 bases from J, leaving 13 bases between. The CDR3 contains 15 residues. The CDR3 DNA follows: TGTGCCAGCAGTCCGGTGGCGGAAACCTACAATGAGCAGTTCTTC. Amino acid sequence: CASSPVAETYNEQFF.

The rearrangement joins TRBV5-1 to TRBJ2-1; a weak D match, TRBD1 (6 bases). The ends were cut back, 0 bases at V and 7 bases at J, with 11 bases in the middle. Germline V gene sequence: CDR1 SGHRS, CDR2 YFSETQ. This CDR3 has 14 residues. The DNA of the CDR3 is TGCGCCAGCAGCTTGGCGGGGACACGTAATGAGCAGTTCTTC. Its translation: CASSLAGTRNEQFF.

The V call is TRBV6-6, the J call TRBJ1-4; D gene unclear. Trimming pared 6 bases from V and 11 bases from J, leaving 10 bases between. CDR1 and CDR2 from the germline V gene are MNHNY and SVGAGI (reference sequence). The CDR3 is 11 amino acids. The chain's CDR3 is CASSSREKLFF. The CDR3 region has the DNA TGTGCCAGCAGCTCTAGGGAGAAACTGTTTTTT.

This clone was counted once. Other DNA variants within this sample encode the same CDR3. CDR3 region: CASSLGTANQPQHF. Here the CDR3 DNA reads TGTGCCAGCAGCTTGGGGACGGCCAATCAGCCCCAGCATTTT. The chain is built from TRBV5-6 and TRBJ1-5; D is uncertain. The CDR3 contains 14 residues. CDR1 is SGHDT and CDR2 is YYEEEE in the germline V gene. The V end lost 0 bases, the J end lost 3 bases, and 7 bases lay between the germline ends. Complete variable domain (other parts from reference TRBV5-6 and TRBJ1-5): DAGVTQSPTHLIKTRGQQVTLRCSPKSGHDTVSWYQQALGQGPQFIFQYYEEEERQRGNFPDRFSGHQFPNYSSELNVNALLLGDSALYLCASSLGTANQPQHFGDGTRLSIL.

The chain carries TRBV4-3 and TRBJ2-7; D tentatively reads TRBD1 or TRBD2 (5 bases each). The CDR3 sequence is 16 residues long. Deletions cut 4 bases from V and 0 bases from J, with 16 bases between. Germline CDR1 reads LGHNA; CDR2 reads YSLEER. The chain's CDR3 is CASSRDAAMSSYEQYF. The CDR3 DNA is TGCGCCAGCAGCCGGGACGCAGCCATGAGCTCCTACGAGCAGTACTTC.

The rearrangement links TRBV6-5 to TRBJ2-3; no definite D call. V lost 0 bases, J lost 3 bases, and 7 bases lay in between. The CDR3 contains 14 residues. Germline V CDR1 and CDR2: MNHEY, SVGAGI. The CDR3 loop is CASSYSTTTDTQYF. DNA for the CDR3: TGTGCCAGCAGTTACTCGACGACAACAGATACGCAGTATTTT.

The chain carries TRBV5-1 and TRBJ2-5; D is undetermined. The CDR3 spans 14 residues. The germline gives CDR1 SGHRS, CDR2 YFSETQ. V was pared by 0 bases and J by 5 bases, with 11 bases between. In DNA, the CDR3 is TGCGCCAGCAGCTTGGTGGTCAGTGGGGAGACCCAGTACTTC. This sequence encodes CASSLVVSGETQYF. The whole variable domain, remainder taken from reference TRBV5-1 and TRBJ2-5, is KAGVTQTPRYLIKTRGQQVTLSCSPISGHRSVSWYQQTPGQGLQFLFEYFSETQRNKGNFPGRFSGRQFSNSRSEMNVSTLELGDSALYLCASSLVVSGETQYFGPGTRLLVL.

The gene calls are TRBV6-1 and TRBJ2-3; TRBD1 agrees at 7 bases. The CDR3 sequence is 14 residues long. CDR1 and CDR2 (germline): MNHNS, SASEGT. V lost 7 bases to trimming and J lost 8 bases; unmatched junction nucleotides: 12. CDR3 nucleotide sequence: TGTGCCAGCACCTCGACAGGGCTTGTAGGTACGCAGTATTTT. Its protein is CASTSTGLVGTQYF.

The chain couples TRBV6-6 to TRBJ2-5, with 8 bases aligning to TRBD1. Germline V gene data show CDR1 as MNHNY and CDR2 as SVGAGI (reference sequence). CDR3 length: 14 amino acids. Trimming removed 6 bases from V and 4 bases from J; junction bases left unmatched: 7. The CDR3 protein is CASSWTGRSETQYF. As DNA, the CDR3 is TGTGCCAGCAGCTGGACAGGGAGATCAGAGACCCAGTACTTC.